A single sample gave rise to the 23 T cell receptor beta chains below, sequenced in a study of blood T cells in healthy people across ages. A J-beta primer mix and a sample-barcoded 5' primer were used in a second PCR of about 7 to 12 cycles. MiXCR, run by TCRdb on the 5' RACE reads, gives a single entry per CDR3 protein. In the table there are more than 1 million distinct CDR3 sequences, around 45% of which are singletons. Source material: blood. Every receptor here comes from a woman aged 55-69 years in good health.

In DNA, the CDR3 is TGTGCCAGCAGATCGACAGGGGGCGGGACAAACGCTAACTATGGCTACACCTTC. Its translation: CASRSTGGGTNANYGYTF. This chain connects TRBV27 to TRBJ1-2; 10 nucleotides match TRBD1. The V and J ends lost 6 bases and 0 bases, in that order; junction bases with no gene match: 13. Germline-derived CDR1 and CDR2 are MNHEY and SMNVEV (reference sequence). This CDR3 has 18 amino acids.

J is TRBJ2-4 and V is TRBV27; a possible D gene is TRBD2 (7 bases). The J call is uncertain, as TRBJ2-5 better fits the DNA end. This CDR3 contains 13 residues. Germline V CDR1 and CDR2: MNHEY, SMNVEV (reference sequence). In nucleotides, the CDR3 is TGTGCCAGCAGTGGGCGGGGGCCAGAGACCCAGTACTTC. The encoded protein is CASSGRGPETQYF.

This clonotype was counted ten times or more. The chain employs TRBV4-1 and TRBJ2-1; D uncertain. Deletions cut 0 bases from V and 0 bases from J, with 6 bases between. Germline-derived CDR1 and CDR2 are MGHRA and YSYEKL. The CDR3 consists of 15 residues. The CDR3 reads CASSQDFNSYNEQFF. CDR3 bases: TGCGCCAGCAGCCAAGACTTCAACTCCTACAATGAGCAGTTCTTC.

The chain carries TRBV4-1 and TRBJ2-6, with 9 bases that match TRBD1. V shed 3 bases and J 4 bases; nucleotides not matched to a gene: 7. This CDR3 has 17 amino acids. CDR1 and CDR2 from the germline V gene are MGHRA and YSYEKL. The DNA for the CDR3 is TGCGCCAGCAGCCACCCACAGGGGGCAAGGGGGGCCAACGTCCTGACTTTC. Translated, it gives CASSHPQGARGANVLTF.

The rearrangement joins TRBV9 to TRBJ2-3, with 10 bases matching TRBD2. V lost 0 bases to trimming and J lost 0 bases; unmatched junction nucleotides: 7. The CDR3 is 18 residues long. Germline loops: CDR1 SGDLS, CDR2 YYNGEE. DNA for the CDR3: TGTGCCAGCAGCGTAGGAGCGGGAGGGCCCCATAGCACAGATACGCAGTATTTT. Protein: CASSVGAGGPHSTDTQYF.

The rearrangement uses TRBV11-3 and TRBJ2-1; 8 bases map to TRBD2. CDR3 length equals 16 residues. Per the germline V gene, CDR1 is SGHNT and CDR2 is YENEEA. Trimming removed 1 base from V and 4 bases from J; junction bases left unmatched: 6. The chain's CDR3 is CASSLGVAGSYNEQFF. The CDR3 DNA follows: TGTGCCAGCAGCTTAGGGGTAGCGGGATCGTACAATGAGCAGTTCTTC. The variable domain in full, completed from reference TRBV11-3 and TRBJ2-1, reads EAGVVQSPRYKIIEKKQPVAFWCNPISGHNTLYWYLQNLGQGPELLIRYENEEAVDDSQLPKDRFSAERLKGVDSTLKIQPAELGDSAVYLCASSLGVAGSYNEQFFGPGTRLTVL.

The chain has TRBV11-2 and TRBJ2-1, with D uncertain. V was pared by 3 bases and J by 6 bases, with 12 bases between. Per the germline V gene, CDR1 is SGHAT and CDR2 is FQNNGV. This CDR3 spans 14 amino acids. The CDR3 is CASSLVGSRNEQFF. The CDR3 region has the DNA TGTGCCAGCAGCTTGGTAGGCTCCCGCAATGAGCAGTTCTTC.

The CDR3 protein is CASSPRRRQNYEQYF. CDR3 in DNA: TGTGCCAGCAGTCCCCGAAGACGACAAAACTACGAGCAGTACTTC. This chain uses TRBV6-1 with TRBJ2-7; D uncertain. Germline loops: CDR1 MNHNS, CDR2 SASEGT. The V and J ends lost 5 bases and 3 bases respectively, with 17 bases between them. The CDR3 is made up of 15 amino acids.

In regard to this clonotype: Compared with germline, one end of the junction differs, possibly owing to a read error. The rearrangement uses TRBV27 and TRBJ2-2; D is possibly TRBD2 (5 bases). The CDR3 loop spans 17 amino acids. From germline, CDR1 is MNHEY and CDR2 SMNVEV (reference sequence). The CDR3 sequence: CASSLSIVRRNTGELFF. Written as DNA, the CDR3 is TGTGCCAGCAGTTTATCGATAGTGAGGAGAAACACCGGGGAGTTGTTTTTT.

There are a few counts of this clonotype. The V gene is TRBV11-2, the J gene TRBJ2-5; D is possibly TRBD1 or TRBD2 (6 bases each). The CDR3 extends over 17 amino acids. V was shortened by 2 bases and J by 4 bases, with 20 bases between the two germline ends. Germline CDR1 SGHAT, CDR2 FQNNGV. Here the CDR3 reads CASSLPSRGGKGETQYF. CDR3 DNA: TGTGCCAGCAGCTTACCCTCTAGAGGGGGGAAGGGAGAGACCCAGTACTTC.

V and J are TRBV27 and TRBJ2-7; weak D call: TRBD2 (5 bases). The CDR3 has 15 residues. V shed 2 bases and J shed 6 bases, with 17 bases lying between them. Germline assignment: CDR1 MNHEY and CDR2 SMNVEV (reference sequence). CDR3 loop: CASSLAASGKGEQYF. The CDR3 DNA sequence: TGTGCCAGCAGTTTAGCGGCCTCGGGGAAAGGCGAGCAGTACTTC.

The rearrangement uses TRBV6-2 or TRBV6-3 and TRBJ2-3; either TRBD1 or TRBD2 may fit D (6 bases each). The CDR3 has 16 amino acids. CDR1 is MNHEY, CDR2 SVGEGT, per germline. V lost 6 bases, J lost 12 bases, and 28 bases lay in between. The CDR3 region is CASSQGVSGGIGIQYF. DNA of the CDR3: TGTGCCAGCAGCCAAGGGGTCTCCGGGGGCATCGGTATCCAGTATTTT.

This clonotype was counted ten times or more. This chain joins TRBV24-1 and TRBJ2-2; D uncertain. The CDR3 consists of 15 residues. The germline V gene has CDR1 KGHDR and CDR2 SFDVKD. V lost 3 bases and J lost 1, with 8 bases in between. In DNA, the CDR3 is TGTGCCACCAGTGATAGTAAACTGAACACCGGGGAGCTGTTTTTT. Translation gives CATSDSKLNTGELFF.

This sequence joins TRBV3-1 and TRBJ2-7; 10 nucleotides match TRBD2. The DNA end favors TRBJ2-5, so the J call may be wrong. The germline V gene encodes CDR1 LGHDT and CDR2 YNNKEL (reference sequence). This CDR3 spans 14 amino acids. CDR3 protein: CASSQASGRETQYF. The CDR3 DNA is TGTGCCAGCAGCCAAGCTAGCGGGAGAGAGACCCAGTACTTC.

This clonotype was picked up a small number of times. The genes are TRBV28 and TRBJ2-1, with D perhaps being TRBD1 or TRBD2 (5 bases each). The CDR3 spans 15 residues. Germline V lookup: CDR1 MDHEN, CDR2 SYDVKM. Deletions cut 2 bases from V and 8 bases from J, with 16 bases between. The CDR3 here is CASSLPGPVDHEQFF. CDR3 in DNA: TGTGCCAGCAGTTTACCGGGACCAGTAGACCATGAGCAGTTCTTC.

The rearrangement uses TRBV20-1 and TRBJ2-5, with a weak D call TRBD2 (6 bases). The CDR3 spans 13 residues. Germline V gene data show CDR1 as DFQATT and CDR2 as SNEGSKA (reference sequence). The V and J ends lost 5 bases and 4 bases respectively, with 14 bases between them. The DNA of the CDR3 is TGCAGTGCTGCCATGACCGGGGGAGAGACCCAGTACTTC. Residues: CSAAMTGGETQYF.

This clonotype was seen just once. The chain carries TRBV20-1 and TRBJ2-1, with 8 nucleotides matching TRBD2. Germline V lookup: CDR1 DFQATT, CDR2 SNEGSKA (reference sequence). The V and J ends lost 3 bases and 7 bases, in that order; junction bases with no gene match: 5. This CDR3 is 13 amino acids long. CDR3: CSASDSGTNEQFF. The CDR3 coding sequence is TGCAGTGCTAGTGATAGCGGGACTAATGAGCAGTTCTTC.

The chain joins TRBV27 to TRBJ2-3, with 12 positions matching TRBD2. CDR3 length: 16 amino acids. J was trimmed by 4 bases and V by 3 bases; bases with no gene match: 5. CDR1 is MNHEY and CDR2 is SMNVEV in the germline V gene (reference sequence). The CDR3 DNA is TGTGCCAGCAGTTTTCTAGCGGGAGGGCCCGCAGATACGCAGTATTTT. It translates to CASSFLAGGPADTQYF.

This clonotype was counted at least ten times. The chain has TRBV12-3 or TRBV12-4 and TRBJ2-5; D ambiguous. This CDR3 contains 14 residues. V was shortened by 3 bases and J by 5 bases, with 13 bases between the two germline ends. The CDR3 DNA reads as TGTGCCAGCAGTTTCGCCGGGCTTGGGGAGACCCAGTACTTC. It specifies CASSFAGLGETQYF.

This chain joins TRBV9 and TRBJ2-3, with 8 bases lining up with TRBD1. This CDR3 comprises 20 residues. V gave up 3 bases and J gave up 0 bases; unmatched junction bases: 18. Germline CDR1 SGDLS, CDR2 YYNGEE. In nucleotides, the CDR3 is TGTGCCAGCAGCGCTGGTCTTCCCTCAGAGACAGGGGCAAGCACAGATACGCAGTATTTT. Its translation is CASSAGLPSETGASTDTQYF.

This clonotype was counted only a few times. The chain joins TRBV7-9 to TRBJ2-1; 9 bases match TRBD2. After removal of 4 bases from V and 6 bases from J, the junction contained 7 bases not matched to a gene. CDR1 and CDR2 (germline): SEHNR, FQNEAQ (reference sequence). The CDR3 sequence is 15 residues long. CDR3 loop: CASSSPGTSINEQFF. The CDR3 DNA follows: TGTGCCAGCAGCTCCCCCGGGACTAGCATCAATGAGCAGTTCTTC.

This clonotype was seen at least ten times. The V gene is TRBV11-2, the J gene TRBJ2-3; D ambiguous. The V gene lost 2 bases and the J gene lost 1 base, with 34 bases spanning the gap. CDR1 and CDR2 (germline): SGHAT, FQNNGV. The CDR3 runs 23 residues. CDR3 nucleotides: TGTGCCAGCAGCTTAAGCTGGAGCGTTAGTATTAGGCGGCGCTTGTATCGCACAGATACGCAGTATTTT. Residues: CASSLSWSVSIRRRLYRTDTQYF.

About this clonotype: Lacking the conserved final phenylalanine or tryptophan, this CDR3 likely reflects a read error. The chain recombines TRBV20-1 with TRBJ2-5; the match to TRBD2 covers 7 bases. Germline trimming cut 3 bases from V and 7 bases from J; bases unmatched to any gene: 8. The CDR3 is 13 amino acids. Germline assignment: CDR1 DFQATT and CDR2 SNEGSKA (reference sequence). CDR3 sequence reads: CSASLRERGTQYL. CDR3 DNA: TGCAGTGCTAGTTTGCGGGAGCGAGGGACCCAGTACCTC.